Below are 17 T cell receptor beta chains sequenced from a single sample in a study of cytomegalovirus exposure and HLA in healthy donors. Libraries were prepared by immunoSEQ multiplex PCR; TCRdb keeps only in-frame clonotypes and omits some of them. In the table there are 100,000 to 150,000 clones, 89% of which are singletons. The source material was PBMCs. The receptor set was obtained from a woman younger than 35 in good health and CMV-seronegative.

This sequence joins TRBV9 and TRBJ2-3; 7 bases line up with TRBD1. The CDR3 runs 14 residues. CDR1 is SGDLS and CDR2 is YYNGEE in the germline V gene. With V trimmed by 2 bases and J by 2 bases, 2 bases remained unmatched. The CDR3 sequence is CASSVTGTTDTQYF. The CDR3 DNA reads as TGTGCCAGCAGCGTGACAGGGACCACAGATACGCAGTATTTT.

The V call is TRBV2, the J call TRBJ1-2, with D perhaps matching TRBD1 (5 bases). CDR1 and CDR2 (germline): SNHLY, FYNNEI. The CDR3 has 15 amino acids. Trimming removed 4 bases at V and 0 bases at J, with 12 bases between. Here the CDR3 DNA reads TGTGCCAGCAGTGCGGGACTTTTAACTAACTATGGCTACACCTTC. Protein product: CASSAGLLTNYGYTF.

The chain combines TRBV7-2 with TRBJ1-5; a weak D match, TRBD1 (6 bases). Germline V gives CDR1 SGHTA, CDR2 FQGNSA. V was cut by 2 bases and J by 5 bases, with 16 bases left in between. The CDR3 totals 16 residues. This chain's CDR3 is CASSLYGQGLHQPQHF. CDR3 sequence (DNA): TGTGCCAGCAGCTTATATGGGCAGGGGCTACATCAGCCCCAGCATTTT.

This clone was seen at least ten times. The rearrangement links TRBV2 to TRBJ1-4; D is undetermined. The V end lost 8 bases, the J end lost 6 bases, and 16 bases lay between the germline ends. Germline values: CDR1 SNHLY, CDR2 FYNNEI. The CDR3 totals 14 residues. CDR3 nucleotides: TGTGCCAGCCAACCCCGGGATAAGGATGAAAAACTGTTTTTT. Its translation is CASQPRDKDEKLFF.

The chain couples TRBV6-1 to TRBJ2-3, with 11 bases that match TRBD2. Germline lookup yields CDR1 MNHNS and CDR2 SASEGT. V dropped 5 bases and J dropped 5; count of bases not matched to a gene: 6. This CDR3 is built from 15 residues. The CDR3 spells CASSPLAGGVDTQYF. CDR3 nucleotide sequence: TGTGCCAGCAGTCCCCTAGCGGGGGGAGTAGATACGCAGTATTTT.

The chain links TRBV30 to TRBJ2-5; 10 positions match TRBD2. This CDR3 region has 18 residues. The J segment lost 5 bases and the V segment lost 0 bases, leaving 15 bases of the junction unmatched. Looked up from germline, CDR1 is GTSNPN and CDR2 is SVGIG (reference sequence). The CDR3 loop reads CAWSVVRTSGPREETQYF. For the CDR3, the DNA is TGTGCCTGGAGTGTGGTTAGGACTAGCGGTCCGCGGGAGGAGACCCAGTACTTC.

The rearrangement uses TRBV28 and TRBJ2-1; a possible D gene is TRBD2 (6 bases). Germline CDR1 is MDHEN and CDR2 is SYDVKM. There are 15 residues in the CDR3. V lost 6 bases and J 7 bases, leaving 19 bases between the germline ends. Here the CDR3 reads CASSGGGLKGNEQFF. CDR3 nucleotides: TGTGCCAGCAGCGGGGGAGGACTAAAGGGAAATGAGCAGTTCTTC.

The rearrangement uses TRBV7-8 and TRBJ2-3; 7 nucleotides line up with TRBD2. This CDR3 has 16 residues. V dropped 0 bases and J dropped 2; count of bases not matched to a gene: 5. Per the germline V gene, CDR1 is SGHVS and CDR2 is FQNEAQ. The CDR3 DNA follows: TGTGCCAGCAGCTTAGCGTCCGGGACTACCACAGATACGCAGTATTTT. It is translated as CASSLASGTTTDTQYF.

The CDR3 DNA follows: TGTGCCAGCAGCTTTACTAGGGAGCAGTTCTTC. Translation gives CASSFTREQFF. This chain links TRBV7-2 with TRBJ2-1, with D possibly TRBD2 on 5 matching bases. The length of the CDR3 is 11 residues. CDR1 and CDR2 from the germline V gene are SGHTA and FQGNSA. The V and J ends lost 3 bases and 10 bases respectively, with 7 bases between them.

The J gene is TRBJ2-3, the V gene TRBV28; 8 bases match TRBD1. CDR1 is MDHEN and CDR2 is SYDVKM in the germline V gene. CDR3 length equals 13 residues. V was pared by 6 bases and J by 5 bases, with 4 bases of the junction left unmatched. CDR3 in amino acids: CASSQGQGDTQYF. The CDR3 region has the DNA TGTGCCAGCAGCCAAGGACAGGGAGATACGCAGTATTTT.

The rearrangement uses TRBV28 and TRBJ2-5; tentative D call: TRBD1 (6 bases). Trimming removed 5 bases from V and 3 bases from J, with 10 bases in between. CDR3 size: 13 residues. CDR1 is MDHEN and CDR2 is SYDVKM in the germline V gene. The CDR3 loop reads CASSGQSKETQYF. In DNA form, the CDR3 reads TGTGCCAGCAGTGGACAGTCCAAAGAGACCCAGTACTTC.

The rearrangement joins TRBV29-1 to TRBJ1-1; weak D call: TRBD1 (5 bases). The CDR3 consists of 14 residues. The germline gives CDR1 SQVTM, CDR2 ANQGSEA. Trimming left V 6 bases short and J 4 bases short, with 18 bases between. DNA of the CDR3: TGCAGCGTGCAACAGGCTGAGCGGGGCACTGAAGCTTTCTTT. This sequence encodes CSVQQAERGTEAFF.

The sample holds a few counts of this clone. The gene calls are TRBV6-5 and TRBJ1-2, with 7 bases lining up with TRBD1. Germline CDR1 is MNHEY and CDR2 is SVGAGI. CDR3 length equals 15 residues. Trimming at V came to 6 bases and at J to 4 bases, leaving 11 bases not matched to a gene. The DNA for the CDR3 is TGTGCCAGCAGATCAGGGGGAACTGAGACCTATGGCTACACCTTC. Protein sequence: CASRSGGTETYGYTF.

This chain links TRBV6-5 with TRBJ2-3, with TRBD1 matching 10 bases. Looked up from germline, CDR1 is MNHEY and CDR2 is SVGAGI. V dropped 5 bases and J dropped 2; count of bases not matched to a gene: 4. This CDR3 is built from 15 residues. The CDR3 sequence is CASSRDRGYTDTQYF. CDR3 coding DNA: TGTGCCAGCAGTCGGGACAGGGGTTACACAGATACGCAGTATTTT.

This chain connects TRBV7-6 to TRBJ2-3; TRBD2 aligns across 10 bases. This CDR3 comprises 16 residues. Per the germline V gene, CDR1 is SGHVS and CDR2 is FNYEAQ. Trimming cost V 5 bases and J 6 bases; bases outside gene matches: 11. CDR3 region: CASSTALAGVLDTQYF. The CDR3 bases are TGTGCCAGCAGCACTGCTCTAGCGGGAGTTTTGGATACGCAGTATTTT.

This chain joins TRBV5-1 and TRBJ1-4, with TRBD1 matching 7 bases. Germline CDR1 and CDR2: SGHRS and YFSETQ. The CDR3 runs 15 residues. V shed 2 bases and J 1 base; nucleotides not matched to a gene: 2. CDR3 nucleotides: TGCGCCAGCAGCTTTCAGGGGGGAACTAATGAAAAACTGTTTTTT. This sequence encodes CASSFQGGTNEKLFF. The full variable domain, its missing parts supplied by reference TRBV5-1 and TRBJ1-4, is KAGVTQTPRYLIKTRGQQVTLSCSPISGHRSVSWYQQTPGQGLQFLFEYFSETQRNKGNFPGRFSGRQFSNSRSEMNVSTLELGDSALYLCASSFQGGTNEKLFFGSGTQLSVL.

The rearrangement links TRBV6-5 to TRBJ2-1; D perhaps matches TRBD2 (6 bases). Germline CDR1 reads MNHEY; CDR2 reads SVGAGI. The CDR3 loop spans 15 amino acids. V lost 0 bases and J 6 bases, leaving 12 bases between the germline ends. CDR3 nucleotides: TGTGCCAGCAGTTACTCGGGCAGCGGGCCCAATGAGCAGTTCTTC. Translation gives CASSYSGSGPNEQFF.